These 11 T cell receptor beta chains were sequenced from one sample in a study of T-cell memory formation after mild COVID-19. Each CDR3 protein is one row after TCRdb ran MiXCR on the 5' RACE reads. The table lists fewer than 650,000 distinct CDR3 sequences, 17% of them singletons. Sequenced sample: PBMCs or a T cell subset sorted from them (not recorded which). The receptors derive from an adult woman who had mild COVID-19 (a few samples of this study predate the infection). Cell type and time point are not known.

The gene calls are TRBV27 and TRBJ2-1; D uncertain. With 7 bases removed from V and 5 bases from J, the gap between germline ends came to 6 bases. Germline V gene data show CDR1 as MNHEY and CDR2 as SMNVEV (reference sequence). The CDR3 covers 11 residues. CDR3 DNA sequence: TGTGCCAGCACAGAGAACAATGAGCAGTTCTTC. This encodes CASTENNEQFF.

The V and J genes are TRBV7-2 and TRBJ2-5; 8 bases align to TRBD1. V lost 4 bases to trimming and J lost 12 bases; unmatched junction nucleotides: 10. CDR3 length: 13 residues. Per germline, CDR1 SGHTA and CDR2 FQGNSA. The CDR3 DNA follows: TGTGCCAGCAGCTCAACAATAACGGGACAGGAGTACTTC. Translation gives CASSSTITGQEYF.

The chain employs TRBV30 and TRBJ2-7; the D gene is possibly TRBD1 (6 bases). This CDR3 contains 12 residues. The V end was cut by 5 bases, the J end by 0 bases, with 8 bases between. The germline V gene has CDR1 GTSNPN and CDR2 SVGIG (reference sequence). The CDR3: CAWGQSSYEQYF. The CDR3 DNA is TGTGCCTGGGGACAGAGCTCCTACGAGCAGTACTTC.

The V call is TRBV20-1, the J call TRBJ2-7, with D perhaps matching TRBD1 or TRBD2 (5 bases each). The germline V and J ends were trimmed by 3 bases and 5 bases, with 20 bases remaining between them. Germline-derived CDR1 and CDR2 are DFQATT and SNEGSKA (reference sequence). This CDR3 has 15 amino acids. CDR3 sequence: CSARSPQASRDEQYF. In DNA, the CDR3 is TGCAGTGCTAGGTCCCCACAGGCGTCGAGGGACGAGCAGTACTTC.

The rearrangement uses TRBV27 and TRBJ2-1; 9 bases agree with TRBD2. CDR3 length equals 17 residues. Germline-derived CDR1 and CDR2 are MNHEY and SMNVEV (reference sequence). V lost 5 bases, J lost 9 bases, and 17 bases stayed unmatched. The CDR3 coding sequence is TGTGCCAGCAGTCCGCTAATTGTAGCGGGAGAGAGGTCTGAGCAGTTCTTC. Translated, it gives CASSPLIVAGERSEQFF.

This clonotype was seen more than once but under ten times. The V gene is TRBV5-1, the J gene TRBJ2-7; D perhaps matches TRBD2 (5 bases). The V gene lost 3 bases and the J gene lost 2 bases, with 9 bases spanning the gap. Germline assignment: CDR1 SGHRS and CDR2 YFSETQ. The CDR3 is 13 amino acids. The CDR3 loop reads CASSYDGTYEQYF. The CDR3 DNA follows: TGCGCCAGCAGCTACGACGGGACCTACGAGCAGTACTTC.

The genes are TRBV5-1 and TRBJ1-1; 7 nucleotides agree with TRBD1. V gave up 0 bases and J gave up 1 base; unmatched junction bases: 3. The CDR3 has 15 residues. Germline CDR1 reads SGHRS; CDR2 reads YFSETQ. CDR3 DNA: TGCGCCAGCAGCTTGGGACAGGGAAGGAACACTGAAGCTTTCTTT. The encoded protein is CASSLGQGRNTEAFF.

This sequence joins TRBV5-6 and TRBJ1-5, with D unresolved. V was cut by 1 base and J by 6 bases, with 11 bases left in between. Per the germline V gene, CDR1 is SGHDT and CDR2 is YYEEEE. This CDR3 has 14 amino acids. CDR3 coding DNA: TGTGCCAGCAGCTTGAGCGGGTCGGGTCAGCCCCAGCATTTT. This translates into CASSLSGSGQPQHF. Combining the CDR3 with reference TRBV5-6 and TRBJ1-5 gives the whole variable domain DAGVTQSPTHLIKTRGQQVTLRCSPKSGHDTVSWYQQALGQGPQFIFQYYEEEERQRGNFPDRFSGHQFPNYSSELNVNALLLGDSALYLCASSLSGSGQPQHFGDGTRLSIL.

This clonotype was counted a few times. The J gene is TRBJ1-2, the V gene TRBV18, with 7 bases lining up with TRBD1. J gave up 4 bases and V 5 bases, and 4 bases lay outside the gene matches. There are 13 residues in the CDR3. The germline CDR1 and CDR2 sequences are KGHSH and LQKENI. The CDR3 DNA reads TGTGCCAGCTCAGCGGGACAGATCTATGGCTACACCTTC. Its protein product is CASSAGQIYGYTF.

V is TRBV18 and J is TRBJ2-4; D ambiguous. Germline V CDR1 and CDR2: KGHSH, LQKENI. V lost 4 bases and J lost 0, with 13 bases in between. The CDR3 has 16 amino acids. CDR3 in amino acids: CASSLYGILAKNIQYF. The CDR3 region has the DNA TGTGCCAGCTCACTCTACGGAATACTAGCCAAAAACATTCAGTACTTC.

The V gene is TRBV6-5, the J gene TRBJ1-1; the D is unclear. This CDR3 spans 13 amino acids. Germline CDR1 is MNHEY and CDR2 is SVGAGI. The germline V and J ends were trimmed by 5 bases and 1 base, with 8 bases remaining between them. The CDR3: CASSSYSNTEAFF. The CDR3 nucleotides read TGTGCCAGCAGTAGCTATTCGAACACTGAAGCTTTCTTT.